The clone carrying this TCR beta chain was recorded many times. Germline CDR1 reads GTSNPN; CDR2 reads SVGIG (reference sequence). The CDR3 runs to 14 residues. V shed 4 bases and J 8 bases; nucleotides not matched to a gene: 9. The library came from three nested PCR rounds adapted from ARM-PCR protocols. TCRdb fed the multiplex PCR reads into MiXCR, producing one record per CDR3 protein. The repertoire holds roughly 44,000 distinct CDR3 sequences, with approximately 60% as singletons. RNA was extracted from bulk tissue without any cell sorting. More than 3 cm separated this lung sample from the edge of the tumor. This sample was taken from a study of tumor and adjacent non-tumor tissue in lung cancer.

Input material: distant non-tumor lung tissue. This receptor was taken from a woman aged 40-49 years with non-small cell lung cancer. This chain uses TRBV30 with TRBJ1-4; 8 bases are shared with TRBD1. The CDR3 protein is CAWTRTGLGEKLFF. Here the CDR3 DNA reads TGTGCCTGGACCCGGACAGGGTTGGGCGAAAAACTGTTTTTT.